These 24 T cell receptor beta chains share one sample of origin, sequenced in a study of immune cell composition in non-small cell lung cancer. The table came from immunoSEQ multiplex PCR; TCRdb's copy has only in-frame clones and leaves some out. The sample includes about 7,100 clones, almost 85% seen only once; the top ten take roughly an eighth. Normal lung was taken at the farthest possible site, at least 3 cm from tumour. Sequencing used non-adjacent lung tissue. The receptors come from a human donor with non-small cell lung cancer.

CDR3 residues: CASSFSGLAGDTQYF. CDR3 coding DNA: TGTGCCAGCAGCTTCTCCGGACTAGCGGGAGATACGCAGTATTTT. V is TRBV11-2 and J is TRBJ2-3; 11 bases are a match to TRBD2. In germline, CDR1 is SGHAT, CDR2 FQNNGV. The V and J ends lost 3 bases and 5 bases, in that order; junction bases with no gene match: 4. The CDR3 covers 15 residues.

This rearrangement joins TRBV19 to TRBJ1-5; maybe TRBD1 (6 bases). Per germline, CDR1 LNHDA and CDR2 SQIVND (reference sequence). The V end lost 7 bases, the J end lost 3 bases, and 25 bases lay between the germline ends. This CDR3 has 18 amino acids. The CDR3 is CASTKGEGVVGFNQPQHF. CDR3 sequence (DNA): TGTGCCAGTACCAAGGGGGAGGGGGTGGTGGGCTTCAATCAGCCCCAGCATTTT.

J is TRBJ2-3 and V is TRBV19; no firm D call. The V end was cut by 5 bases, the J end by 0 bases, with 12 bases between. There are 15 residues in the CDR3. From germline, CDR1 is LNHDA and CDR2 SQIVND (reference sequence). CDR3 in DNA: TGTGCCAGTAGTTCCCGGCAGGTGAGCACAGATACGCAGTATTTT. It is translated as CASSSRQVSTDTQYF.

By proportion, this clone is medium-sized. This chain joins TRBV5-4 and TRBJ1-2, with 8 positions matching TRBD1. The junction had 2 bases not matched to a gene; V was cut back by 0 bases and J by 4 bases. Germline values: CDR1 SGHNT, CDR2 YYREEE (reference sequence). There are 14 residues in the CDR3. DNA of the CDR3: TGTGCCAGCAGCTTGGGGACAGGGAGCTATGGCTACACCTTC. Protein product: CASSLGTGSYGYTF.

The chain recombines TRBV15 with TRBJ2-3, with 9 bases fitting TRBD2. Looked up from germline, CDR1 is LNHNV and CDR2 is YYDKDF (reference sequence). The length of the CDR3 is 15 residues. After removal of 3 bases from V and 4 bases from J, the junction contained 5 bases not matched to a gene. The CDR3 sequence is CATSSWRGGPDTQYF. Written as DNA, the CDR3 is TGTGCCACCAGCAGTTGGCGGGGGGGCCCAGATACGCAGTATTTT.

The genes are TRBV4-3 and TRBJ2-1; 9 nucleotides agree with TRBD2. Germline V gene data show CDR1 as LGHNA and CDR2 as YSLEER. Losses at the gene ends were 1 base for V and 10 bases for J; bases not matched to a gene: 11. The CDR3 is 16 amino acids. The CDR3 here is CASSQGVAGDFREQFF. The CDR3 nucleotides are TGCGCCAGCAGCCAAGGGGTAGCGGGGGATTTCAGGGAGCAGTTCTTC.

The CDR3 bases are TGTGCCAGCAGCTCCTTCCGTACAGCTCTGAACACTGAAGCTTTCTTT. It specifies CASSSFRTALNTEAFF. This rearrangement joins TRBV7-9 to TRBJ1-1; no firm D call. The CDR3 has 16 amino acids. Deletions cut 4 bases from V and 0 bases from J, with 15 bases between. Per germline, CDR1 SEHNR and CDR2 FQNEAQ (reference sequence).

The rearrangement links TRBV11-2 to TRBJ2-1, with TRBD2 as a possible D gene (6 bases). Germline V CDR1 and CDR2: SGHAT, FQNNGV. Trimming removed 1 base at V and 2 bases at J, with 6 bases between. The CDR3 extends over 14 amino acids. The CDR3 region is CASSLAGAYNEQFF. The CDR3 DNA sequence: TGTGCCAGCAGCTTAGCGGGGGCCTACAATGAGCAGTTCTTC.

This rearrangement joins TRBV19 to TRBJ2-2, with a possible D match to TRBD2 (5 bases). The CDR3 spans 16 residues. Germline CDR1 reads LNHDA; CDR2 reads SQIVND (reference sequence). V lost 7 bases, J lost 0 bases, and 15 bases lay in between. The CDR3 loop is CASNLRRLPNTGELFF. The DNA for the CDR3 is TGTGCCAGTAACCTCCGGAGACTACCGAACACCGGGGAGCTGTTTTTT.

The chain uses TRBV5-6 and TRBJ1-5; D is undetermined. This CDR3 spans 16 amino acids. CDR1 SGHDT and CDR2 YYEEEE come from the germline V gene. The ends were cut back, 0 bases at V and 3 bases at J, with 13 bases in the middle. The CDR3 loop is CASSLGPGWNNQPQHF. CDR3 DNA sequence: TGTGCCAGCAGCTTGGGTCCGGGGTGGAACAATCAGCCCCAGCATTTT.

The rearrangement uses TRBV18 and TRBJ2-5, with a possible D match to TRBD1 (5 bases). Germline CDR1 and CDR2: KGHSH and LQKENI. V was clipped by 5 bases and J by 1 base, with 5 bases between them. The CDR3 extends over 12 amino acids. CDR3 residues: CASSTGQETQYF. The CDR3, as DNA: TGTGCCAGCTCAACAGGCCAAGAGACCCAGTACTTC.

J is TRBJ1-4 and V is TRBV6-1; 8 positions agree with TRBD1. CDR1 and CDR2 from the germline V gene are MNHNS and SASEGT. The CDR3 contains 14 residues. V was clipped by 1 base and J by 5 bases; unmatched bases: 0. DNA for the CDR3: TGTGCCAGCAGTGAAGGGACAGGGAATGAAAAACTGTTTTTT. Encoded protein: CASSEGTGNEKLFF.

The CDR3 coding sequence is TGTGCCAGCAGCTTACAGGCTATCGAAGCGGCTTTCTTT. Encoded protein: CASSLQAIEAAFF. The chain recombines TRBV5-4 with TRBJ1-1, with D perhaps TRBD1 (5 bases). The germline V gene has CDR1 SGHNT and CDR2 YYREEE (reference sequence). Trimming removed 2 bases at V and 11 bases at J, with 16 bases between. The CDR3 has 13 residues. Looking up the rest from reference TRBV5-4 and TRBJ1-1 gives the full variable domain: ETGVTQSPTHLIKTRGQQVTLRCSSQSGHNTVSWYQQALGQGPQFIFQYYREEENGRGNFPPRFSGLQFPNYSSELNVNALELDDSALYLCASSLQAIEAAFFGQGTRLTVV.

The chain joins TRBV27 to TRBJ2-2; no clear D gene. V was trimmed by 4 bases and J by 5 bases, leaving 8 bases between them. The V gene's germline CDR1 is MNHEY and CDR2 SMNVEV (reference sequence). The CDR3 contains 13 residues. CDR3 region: CASSYRETGELFF. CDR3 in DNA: TGTGCCAGCAGTTATCGAGAAACCGGGGAGCTGTTTTTT.

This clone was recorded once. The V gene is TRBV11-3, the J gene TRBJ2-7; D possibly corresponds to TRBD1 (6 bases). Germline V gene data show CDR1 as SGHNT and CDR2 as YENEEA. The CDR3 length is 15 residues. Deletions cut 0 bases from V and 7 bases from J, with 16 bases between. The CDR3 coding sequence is TGTGCCAGCAGCTTAGATAGGGGGAAGGGCTGGGAGCAGTACTTC. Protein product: CASSLDRGKGWEQYF.

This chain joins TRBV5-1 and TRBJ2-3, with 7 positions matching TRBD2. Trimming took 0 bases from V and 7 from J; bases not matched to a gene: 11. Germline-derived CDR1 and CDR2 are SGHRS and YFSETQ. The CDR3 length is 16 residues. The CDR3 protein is CASSLELAVPPYTQYF. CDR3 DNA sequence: TGCGCCAGCAGCTTGGAGCTAGCGGTTCCCCCATATACGCAGTATTTT.

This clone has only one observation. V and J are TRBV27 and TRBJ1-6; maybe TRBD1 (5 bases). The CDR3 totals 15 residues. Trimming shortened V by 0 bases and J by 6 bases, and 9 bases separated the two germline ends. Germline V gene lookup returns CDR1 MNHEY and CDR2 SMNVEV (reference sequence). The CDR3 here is CASSLSGQGNSPLHF. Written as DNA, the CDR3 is TGTGCCAGCAGTTTATCGGGGCAGGGTAATTCACCCCTCCACTTT.

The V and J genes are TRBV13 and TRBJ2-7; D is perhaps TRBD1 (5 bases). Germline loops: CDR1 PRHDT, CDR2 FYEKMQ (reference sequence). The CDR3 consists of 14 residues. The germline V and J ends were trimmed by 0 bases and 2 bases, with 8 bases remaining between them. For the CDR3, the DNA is TGTGCCAGCAGCTTAGGGTCAGGGCCCTACGAGCAGTACTTC. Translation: CASSLGSGPYEQYF.

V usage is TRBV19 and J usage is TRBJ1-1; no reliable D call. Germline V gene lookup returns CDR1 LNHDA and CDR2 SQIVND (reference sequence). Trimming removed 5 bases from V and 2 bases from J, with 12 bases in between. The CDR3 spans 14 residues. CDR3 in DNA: TGTGCCAGTAGTGCAGGAAACCTTAACACTGAAGCTTTCTTT. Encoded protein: CASSAGNLNTEAFF.

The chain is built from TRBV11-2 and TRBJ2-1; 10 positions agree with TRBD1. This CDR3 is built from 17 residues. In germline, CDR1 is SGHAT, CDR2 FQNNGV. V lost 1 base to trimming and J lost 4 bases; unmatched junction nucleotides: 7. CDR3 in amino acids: CASSLAHGTGVYNEQFF. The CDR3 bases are TGTGCCAGCAGCTTAGCACACGGGACAGGGGTATACAATGAGCAGTTCTTC. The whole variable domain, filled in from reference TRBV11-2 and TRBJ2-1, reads EAGVAQSPRYKIIEKRQSVAFWCNPISGHATLYWYQQILGQGPKLLIQFQNNGVVDDSQLPKDRFSAERLKGVDSTLKIQPAKLEDSAVYLCASSLAHGTGVYNEQFFGPGTRLTVL.

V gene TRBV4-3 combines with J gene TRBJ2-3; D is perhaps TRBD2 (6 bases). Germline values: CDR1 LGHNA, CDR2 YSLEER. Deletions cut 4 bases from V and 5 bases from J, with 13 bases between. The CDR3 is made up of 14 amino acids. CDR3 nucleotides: TGCGCCAGCAGCCGTGGAGGGGTGGGAGATACGCAGTATTTT. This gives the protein CASSRGGVGDTQYF.

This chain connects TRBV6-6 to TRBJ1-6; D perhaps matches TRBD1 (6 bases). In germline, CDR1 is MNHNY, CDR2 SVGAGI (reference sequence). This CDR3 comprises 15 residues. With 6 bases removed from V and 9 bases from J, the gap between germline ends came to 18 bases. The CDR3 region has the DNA TGTGCCAGCAGCCCATCGTTCCAAGGGGGTTCACCCCTCCACTTT. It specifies CASSPSFQGGSPLHF.

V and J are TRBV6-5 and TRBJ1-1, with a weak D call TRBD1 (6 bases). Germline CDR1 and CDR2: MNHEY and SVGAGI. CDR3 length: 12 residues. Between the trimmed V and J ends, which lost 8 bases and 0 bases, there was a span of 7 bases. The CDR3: CASGQLNTEAFF. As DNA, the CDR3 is TGTGCCAGCGGACAGTTGAACACTGAAGCTTTCTTT.

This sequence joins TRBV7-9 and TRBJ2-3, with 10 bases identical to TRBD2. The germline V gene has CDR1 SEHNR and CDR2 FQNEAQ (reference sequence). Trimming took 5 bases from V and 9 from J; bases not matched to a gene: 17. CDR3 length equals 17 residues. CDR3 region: CASSPRGAGGLGETQYF. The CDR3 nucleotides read TGTGCCAGCAGCCCCCGAGGAGCGGGGGGGTTGGGCGAGACGCAGTATTTT. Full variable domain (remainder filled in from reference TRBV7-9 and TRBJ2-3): DTGVSQNPRHKITKRGQNVTFRCDPISEHNRLYWYRQTLGQGPEFLTYFQNEAQLEKSRLLSDRFSAERPKGSFSTLEIQRTEQGDSAMYLCASSPRGAGGLGETQYFGPGTRLTVL.